This T cell receptor beta chain was profiled in a study of cytomegalovirus exposure and HLA in healthy donors. General study results and limits: The TCR clusters that emerged in the first cohort tended, a later analysis found, to co-occur in the 120 or so validation repertoires.

As regards this clone: The antigen remains undetermined.

While the first cohort had fewer than 850 subjects, the donors belonged to the separate validation cohort of over a hundred subjects. Some clones are missing from TCRdb's copy, which holds only in-frame ones; the method was immunoSEQ multiplex PCR. The data contain about 180,000 clones, approximately 86% of them singletons. The V gene lost 5 bases and the J gene lost 0 bases, with 14 bases spanning the gap. There are 15 residues in the CDR3. The germline gives CDR1 SGHTA, CDR2 FQGNSA. This clonotype was sampled from a man aged 18 to 29 in good health and CMV-seropositive. The rearrangement uses TRBV7-2 and TRBJ2-7; possibly TRBD2 for D (5 bases). Sequenced sample: PBMCs. CDR3 sequence: CASSPRVGSSYEQYF. The CDR3 DNA reads as TGTGCCAGCAGCCCCCGGGTAGGGAGCTCCTACGAGCAGTACTTC. The full variable domain, completed using reference TRBV7-2 and TRBJ2-7, is GAGVSQSPSNKVTEKGKDVELRCDPISGHTALYWYRQSLGQGLEFLIYFQGNSAPDKSGLPSDRFSAERTGGSVSTLTIQRTQQEDSAVYLCASSPRVGSSYEQYFGPGTRLTVT.